This passage covers 29 T cell receptor beta chains from one sample sequenced in a study of cytomegalovirus exposure and HLA in healthy donors. PCR amplification relied on 60 Vbeta primers (plus 13 Jbeta primers). Some clones are missing from TCRdb's copy, which holds only in-frame ones; the method was immunoSEQ multiplex PCR. The table includes approximately 190,000 clones, about nine tenths detected once. The material sequenced was PBMCs. These receptors originate from a boy younger than 10 in good health and CMV-seronegative.

This clone showed up just a few times. The rearrangement joins TRBV21-1 to TRBJ1-5; the table's D call TRBD1 went unverified against the DNA. TRBV21-1 represents a pseudogene. The CDR3 contains 17 residues. As DNA, the CDR3 is TGTGCCAGCAGCAAACCGGGGACAGGCTCCCACAATCAGCCCCAGCATTTT. Amino acids: CASSKPGTGSHNQPQHF.

This clone was counted a single time. The V call is TRBV28, the J call TRBJ1-2, with D possibly being TRBD1 (6 bases). In germline, CDR1 is MDHEN, CDR2 SYDVKM. The CDR3 totals 15 residues. Trimming stripped 4 bases from V and 0 bases from J, with 12 bases between. The CDR3 sequence is CASSSRTDSNYGYTF. CDR3 DNA: TGTGCCAGCAGTTCCCGGACAGACTCTAACTATGGCTACACCTTC.

The J gene is TRBJ2-5, the V gene TRBV9, with D tentatively TRBD1 (6 bases). V lost 3 bases and J lost 5, with 17 bases in between. The CDR3 consists of 15 residues. Germline-derived CDR1 and CDR2 are SGDLS and YYNGEE. CDR3 in amino acids: CASSGGQQRWETQYF. CDR3 nucleotides: TGTGCCAGCAGCGGAGGACAGCAGAGGTGGGAGACCCAGTACTTC.

Note on this clone: The same CDR3 is also encoded by other DNA sequences in this sample. This chain joins TRBV5-1 and TRBJ2-1; 13 bases are a match to TRBD2. CDR1 and CDR2 from the germline V gene are SGHRS and YFSETQ. The V segment lost 5 bases and the J segment 7 bases; nucleotides outside the gene matches: 6. This CDR3 contains 15 residues. The CDR3 region is CASSYGTSGINEQFF. As DNA, the CDR3 is TGCGCCAGCAGTTACGGGACTAGCGGGATAAATGAGCAGTTCTTC.

For the CDR3, the DNA is TGCGCCAGCAGCTTGGGATTCTACAGGGCCGCCACCGGGGAGCTGTTTTTT. Translation gives CASSLGFYRAATGELFF. The chain employs TRBV5-1 and TRBJ2-2; perhaps TRBD1 as D (6 bases). Looked up from germline, CDR1 is SGHRS and CDR2 is YFSETQ. This CDR3 has 17 residues. V shed 0 bases and J shed 4 bases, with 16 bases lying between them.

The rearrangement uses TRBV5-6 and TRBJ2-5; the match to TRBD2 covers 7 bases. The germline V gene encodes CDR1 SGHDT and CDR2 YYEEEE. V lost 5 bases and J lost 4; bases outside the gene matches: 8. The CDR3 extends over 14 amino acids. The CDR3 DNA is TGTGCCAGCAGGGGGAGGGTCCTAGGAGAGACCCAGTACTTC. Translating gives CASRGRVLGETQYF.

This clone was seen a handful of times. The chain is built from TRBV6-4 and TRBJ2-2, with unresolved D. Trimming stripped 3 bases from V and 4 bases from J, with 6 bases between. CDR1 MRHNA and CDR2 SNTAGT come from the germline V gene. The CDR3 has 13 amino acids. The CDR3 bases are TGTGCCAGCAGTGAAGCAACCACCGGGGAGCTGTTTTTT. This translates into CASSEATTGELFF.

In nucleotides, the CDR3 is TGTGCCAGCAGCTCACGACAGGGGGTTCACTACGAGCAGTACTTC. Translated: CASSSRQGVHYEQYF. The chain couples TRBV7-2 to TRBJ2-7; 9 bases map to TRBD1. Germline loops: CDR1 SGHTA, CDR2 FQGNSA. The CDR3 extends over 15 amino acids. The V segment lost 4 bases and the J segment 3 bases; nucleotides outside the gene matches: 7.

The gene calls are TRBV28 and TRBJ1-2; 7 bases fit TRBD1. The junction had 7 bases not matched to a gene; V was cut back by 5 bases and J by 4 bases. The CDR3 is 14 residues long. CDR1 and CDR2 from the germline V gene are MDHEN and SYDVKM. The CDR3 bases are TGTGCCAGCAGTCCCACCCGACAGGGCTATGGCTACACCTTC. As protein: CASSPTRQGYGYTF.

This chain joins TRBV2 and TRBJ1-6; TRBD1 agrees at 10 bases. Per the germline V gene, CDR1 is SNHLY and CDR2 is FYNNEI. V shed 4 bases and J 10 bases; nucleotides not matched to a gene: 7. The CDR3 loop spans 15 amino acids. The CDR3 protein is CASSAPGQGFSPLHF. The CDR3 DNA reads TGTGCCAGCAGTGCCCCGGGACAGGGGTTCTCACCCCTCCACTTT.

The chain couples TRBV25-1 to TRBJ1-5, with D unclear. V was cut by 5 bases and J by 4 bases, with 6 bases left in between. The CDR3 spans 12 residues. Germline V gene sequence: CDR1 MGHDK, CDR2 SYGVNS. DNA for the CDR3: TGTGCCAGCAGTCTCCCGAATCAGCCCCAGCATTTT. This translates into CASSLPNQPQHF.

The chain has TRBV2 and TRBJ1-3; weak D call: TRBD1 (5 bases). Deletions cut 7 bases from V and 0 bases from J, with 16 bases between. Germline CDR1 reads SNHLY; CDR2 reads FYNNEI. The CDR3 has 16 amino acids. The CDR3 DNA reads as TGTGCCAGCACACAGGCAGGCGGTTACTCTGGAAACACCATATATTTT. Amino acid sequence: CASTQAGGYSGNTIYF.

The rearrangement links TRBV5-1 to TRBJ2-5; TRBD2 matches 8 bases. With V trimmed by 0 bases and J by 4 bases, 8 bases remained unmatched. This CDR3 comprises 16 residues. Germline V gene lookup returns CDR1 SGHRS and CDR2 YFSETQ. The CDR3 loop reads CASSLDYRGGRETQYF. As DNA, the CDR3 is TGCGCCAGCAGCTTGGATTACCGGGGGGGCCGAGAGACCCAGTACTTC.

The genes are TRBV28 and TRBJ2-2; D unresolved. Germline CDR1 MDHEN, CDR2 SYDVKM. V was trimmed by 8 bases and J by 7 bases, leaving 11 bases between them. The CDR3 runs 12 residues. In DNA, the CDR3 is TGTGCCAGCTTTTTCCCAGGCGGGGAGCTGTTTTTT. This sequence encodes CASFFPGGELFF.

This clone was counted between two and nine times. The chain uses TRBV5-1 and TRBJ2-7; 7 nucleotides agree with TRBD1. The CDR3 runs to 16 residues. CDR1 SGHRS and CDR2 YFSETQ come from the germline V gene. Trimming at V came to 4 bases and at J to 5 bases, leaving 15 bases not matched to a gene. The CDR3 region is CASSRPQTGMIDEQYF. The DNA for the CDR3 is TGCGCCAGCAGCCGGCCCCAGACAGGGATGATCGACGAGCAGTACTTC.

CDR3 nucleotide sequence: TGTGCCAGCAGTGAACGGGTTTTCACCCTCCACTTT. Translation gives CASSERVFTLHF. The V call is TRBV6-1, the J call TRBJ1-6, with unresolved D. Germline V gives CDR1 MNHNS, CDR2 SASEGT. The length of the CDR3 is 12 residues. V lost 2 bases and J 14 bases, leaving 10 bases between the germline ends.

V and J are TRBV10-3 and TRBJ2-3, with TRBD2 matching 12 bases. The junction had 4 bases not matched to a gene; V was cut back by 2 bases and J by 4 bases. Germline V gives CDR1 ENHRY, CDR2 SYGVKD. There are 16 residues in the CDR3. CDR3 residues: CAISEELAGGPDTQYF. The DNA of the CDR3 is TGTGCCATCAGTGAGGAGCTAGCGGGGGGGCCAGATACGCAGTATTTT.

Only one count was recorded for this clone. The V call is TRBV14, the J call TRBJ1-1; perhaps TRBD1 as D (5 bases). In germline, CDR1 is SGHDN, CDR2 FVKESK. The V end lost 5 bases, the J end lost 5 bases, and 9 bases lay between the germline ends. The CDR3 is 12 residues long. This CDR3 is CASSGGGTEAFF. In DNA form, the CDR3 reads TGTGCCAGCAGCGGGGGGGGAACTGAAGCTTTCTTT.

A few counts support this clone. The gene calls are TRBV7-2 and TRBJ1-5; TRBD1 aligns across 7 bases. Germline CDR1 and CDR2: SGHTA and FQGNSA. This CDR3 has 14 amino acids. V lost 5 bases, J lost 6 bases, and 7 bases stayed unmatched. The CDR3 sequence is CASSPGTVGQPQHF. For the CDR3, the DNA is TGTGCCAGCAGCCCTGGGACAGTGGGTCAGCCCCAGCATTTT.

V is TRBV21-1 and J is TRBJ2-1; the table's D call, TRBD2, has no DNA check behind it. TRBV21-1 counts as a pseudogene. The CDR3 extends over 14 amino acids. Here the CDR3 reads CASSTSGGENEQFF. The CDR3 DNA sequence: TGTGCCAGCAGCACGAGCGGGGGGGAAAATGAGCAGTTCTTC.

The V gene is TRBV5-1, the J gene TRBJ2-1; 10 positions match TRBD1. CDR3 length equals 12 residues. Unmatched junction bases numbered 6, after V lost 4 bases and J lost 14 bases. CDR1 and CDR2 (germline): SGHRS, YFSETQ. The CDR3 loop is CASSLPGQGEFF. The CDR3 DNA sequence: TGCGCCAGCAGCCTTCCCGGACAGGGGGAGTTCTTC.

This chain uses TRBV4-1 with TRBJ1-3; 7 positions match TRBD1. Losses at the gene ends were 4 bases for V and 3 bases for J; bases not matched to a gene: 6. The length of the CDR3 is 15 residues. CDR1 and CDR2 (germline): MGHRA, YSYEKL. As DNA, the CDR3 is TGCGCCAGCAGCCCATCAGGGGGGATTGGAAACACCATATATTTT. Its translation is CASSPSGGIGNTIYF.

The chain has TRBV2 and TRBJ2-7; 7 positions match TRBD1. Germline V gene lookup returns CDR1 SNHLY and CDR2 FYNNEI. With 6 bases clipped from V and 3 bases from J, the junction kept 8 bases outside the gene matches. The CDR3 runs 14 residues. The CDR3, as DNA: TGTGCCAGCAGCGTGACAGGGTCCAACTACGAGCAGTACTTC. Translating it yields CASSVTGSNYEQYF.

CDR3 region: CASSPKGGRTTYEQYF. The CDR3 coding sequence is TGTGCCAGCTCACCAAAGGGGGGGAGGACGACCTACGAGCAGTACTTC. This chain connects TRBV18 to TRBJ2-7; the D gene is possibly TRBD2 (7 bases). From germline, CDR1 is KGHSH and CDR2 LQKENI. Trimming took 2 bases from V and 2 from J, leaving 16 bases between them. This CDR3 region has 16 residues.

The chain joins TRBV19 to TRBJ1-1, with D possibly TRBD1 on 5 matching bases. CDR1 is LNHDA and CDR2 is SQIVND in the germline V gene (reference sequence). The CDR3 has 14 residues. With 5 bases removed from V and 1 base from J, the gap between germline ends came to 11 bases. The DNA of the CDR3 is TGTGCCAGTAGTTGGGACTCTGCGAACACTGAAGCTTTCTTT. Its translation: CASSWDSANTEAFF.

The chain has TRBV5-1 and TRBJ2-7, with a tentative D call TRBD1 (6 bases). CDR1 SGHRS and CDR2 YFSETQ come from the germline V gene. Trimming cost V 1 base and J 5 bases, with 7 bases left between them. This CDR3 is 12 amino acids long. CDR3 loop: CASSLYRDEQYF. In nucleotides, the CDR3 is TGCGCCAGCAGCTTGTACAGGGACGAGCAGTACTTC.

V is TRBV6-1 and J is TRBJ2-5; D is ambiguous. Per germline, CDR1 MNHNS and CDR2 SASEGT. The CDR3 runs 13 residues. Trimming took 6 bases from V and 5 from J, leaving 13 bases between them. In DNA form, the CDR3 reads TGTGCCAGCAGAGCCGACACCCTGGAGACCCAGTACTTC. It specifies CASRADTLETQYF.

The V and J genes are TRBV6-4 and TRBJ1-2; tentatively, D is TRBD1 (5 bases). This CDR3 contains 16 residues. The V end lost 11 bases, the J end lost 0 bases, and 22 bases lay between the germline ends. The V gene's germline CDR1 is MRHNA and CDR2 SNTAGT. CDR3 sequence reads: CAAGTPRRPPNYGYTF. In DNA, the CDR3 is TGTGCCGCCGGGACTCCACGACGACCCCCTAACTATGGCTACACCTTC.

The chain joins TRBV5-4 to TRBJ2-3, with D possibly matching TRBD2 (6 bases). CDR1 is SGHNT, CDR2 YYREEE, per germline (reference sequence). This CDR3 has 15 residues. V lost 7 bases and J 1 base, leaving 16 bases between the germline ends. CDR3 amino acids: CASHFVGGGTDTQYF. CDR3 DNA: TGTGCCAGCCACTTCGTGGGCGGGGGCACAGATACGCAGTATTTT. Based on the CDR3 plus reference TRBV5-4 and TRBJ2-3, the full variable domain is ETGVTQSPTHLIKTRGQQVTLRCSSQSGHNTVSWYQQALGQGPQFIFQYYREEENGRGNFPPRFSGLQFPNYSSELNVNALELDDSALYLCASHFVGGGTDTQYFGPGTRLTVL.